This record covers a single TCR beta chain. No antigen is known for it. At one end, the junction sequence differs from germline, possibly due to a read error. RNA transcripts were the template for amplifying TCR beta CDR3 regions. With the HTBI primer set, the TCR CDR3 went through a first round of RT-PCR. Each CDR3 protein is one row after TCRdb ran MiXCR on the multiplex PCR reads. The table includes about 540,000 distinct CDR3 sequences, roughly 46% detected once. CDR3 length: 15 amino acids. Germline CDR1 SGHTA, CDR2 FQGTGA. Disease duration under 2 months; hyperthyroidism patients were aged 18 to 65. Uncontrolled infections, other autoimmune diseases, pregnancy or lactation led to exclusion of patients. The data are from a study of T cells in Graves' hyperthyroidism and ophthalmopathy. Study observations and caveats: Ophthalmopathy stood apart from stable hyperthyroidism in a 13 V-J model. The model made its ophthalmopathy prediction, and onset followed a median 6.5 months later.

This sequence joins TRBV7-3 and TRBJ1-6; 9 bases are a match to TRBD1. The sample consisted of peripheral blood or thyroid tissue (not recorded which). This TCR was recovered from a woman under 30 with Graves' hyperthyroidism. Here the CDR3 reads CASSHGTGWNSPLHF. Here the CDR3 DNA reads TGCGCCAGCAGCCATGGGACAGGGTGGAATTCACCCCTCCACTTT. Drawing the rest from reference TRBV7-3 and TRBJ1-6, the complete variable domain is GAGVSQTPSNKVTEKGKYVELRCDPISGHTALYWYRQSLGQGPEFLIYFQGTGAADDSGLPNDRFFAVRPEGSVSTLKIQRTERGDSAVYLCASSHGTGWNSPLHFGNGTRLTVT.